These T cell receptor beta chains were read from a single sample in a study of prognosis after radiotherapy for stage I lung cancer. TCRdb re-derived calls from the multiplex PCR reads in MiXCR, one entry per CDR3 protein. Of about 22,000 distinct CDR3 sequences detected, 40% appear once; the ten largest clones hold 20% to 25%. Sample: PBMCs, taken before or after stereotactic body radiation therapy (not recorded which). The source is a donor aged 50 or older with non-small cell lung cancer. CDR3s include the opening cysteine and the closing phenylalanine or tryptophan. D genes are given only for firm matches. Size values are once, few and many counts, or a class for expanded clones, and some rows have none.

NA	13	many	TRBJ2-7	TRBV11-1	CASTLSGVYEQYF	TGTGCCAGCACCCTATCTGGGGTCTACGAGCAGTACTTC
TRBD1	16	NA	TRBJ1-1	TRBV20-1	CSAPSGQERMNTEAFF	TGCAGTGCTCCATCGGGACAGGAGAGAATGAACACTGAAGCTTTCTTT
TRBD1	13	NA	TRBJ2-7	TRBV9	CASSVLWTGMQYF	TGTGCCAGCAGCGTATTATGGACAGGTATGCAGTACTTC
TRBD1	15	few	TRBJ1-1	TRBV19	CASSIDRGSDTEAFF	TGTGCCAGTAGTATAGACAGGGGGTCGGACACTGAAGCTTTCTTT
NA	15	NA	TRBJ2-3	TRBV29-1	CNAKTGLLDSDTQYF	TGCAACGCTAAAACGGGACTCCTGGATTCAGATACGCAGTATTTT
TRBD2	16	many	TRBJ2-1	TRBV7-6	CASSSISGRAYNEQFF	TGTGCCAGCAGCTCCATTAGCGGGAGGGCCTACAATGAGCAGTTCTTC
NA	13	many	TRBJ2-5	TRBV18	CASSATGFETQYF	TGTGCCAGCTCGGCTACAGGGTTTGAGACCCAGTACTTC
NA	13	many	TRBJ2-3	TRBV3-1	CASSRGETDTQYF	TGTGCCAGCAGTCGGGGAGAGACAGATACGCAGTATTTT
TRBD2	20	NA	TRBJ2-3	TRBV5-1	CASSYLGGNSGRSRTDTQYF	TGCGCCAGCAGTTACCTTGGGGGGAATAGCGGGAGGTCTAGAACAGATACGCAGTATTTT
TRBD1	17	NA	TRBJ2-2	TRBV12-3/TRBV12-4	CASSFWTGAINTGELFF	TGTGCCAGCAGTTTCTGGACAGGGGCTATAAACACCGGGGAGCTGTTTTTT
NA	14	NA	TRBJ2-2	TRBV3-1	CVSSQGSGTGELFF	TGTGTCAGCAGCCAAGGCAGTGGCACCGGGGAGCTGTTTTTT
NA	13	many	TRBJ2-4	TRBV20-1	CSGAEVAKNIQYF	TGCAGTGGCGCGGAAGTAGCCAAAAACATTCAGTACTTC
NA	13	NA	TRBJ2-7	TRBV7-9	CASSLGWSYEQYF	TGTGCCAGCAGCTTAGGGTGGTCCTACGAGCAGTACTTC
NA	12	few	TRBJ2-1	TRBV20-1	CSARGPYNEQFF	TGCAGTGCTAGAGGCCCATACAATGAGCAGTTCTTC
TRBD1	16	medium-sized	TRBJ2-1	TRBV24-1	CATSDGGQGIINEQFF	TGTGCCACCAGTGATGGGGGACAGGGGATTATCAATGAGCAGTTCTTC
TRBD1	13	medium-sized	TRBJ1-2	TRBV19	CASSIGQAYGYTF	TGTGCCAGTAGCATAGGACAGGCCTATGGCTACACCTTC
TRBD1	14	many	TRBJ2-7	TRBV20-1	CSARRDRVPYEQYF	TGCAGTGCTAGGAGGGACAGGGTCCCCTACGAGCAGTACTTC
TRBD1	14	many	TRBJ1-1	TRBV27	CASSFQDRAGETFF	TGTGCCAGCAGTTTCCAGGACAGGGCGGGCGAAACTTTCTTT
TRBD2	16	NA	TRBJ2-5	TRBV24-1	CATSDPTSVRSEAQYF	TGTGCCACCAGTGATCCGACTAGCGTGAGGTCGGAGGCCCAGTACTTC
NA	13	NA	TRBJ1-2	TRBV6-5	CASSDSTWVGYTF	TGTGCCAGCAGTGACTCGACATGGGTTGGCTACACCTTC
NA	14	once	TRBJ2-5	TRBV6-2/TRBV6-3	CASIPSLGQETQYF	TGTGCCAGCATCCCTTCCCTAGGCCAAGAGACCCAGTACTTC
NA	13	medium-sized	TRBJ1-2	TRBV6-1	CASSDYAANGYTF	TGTGCCAGCAGTGACTATGCAGCCAATGGCTACACCTTC
TRBD1	16	NA	TRBJ2-1	TRBV19	CAIKGQGLVNTNEQFF	TGTGCCATTAAGGGACAGGGGCTCGTCAATACGAATGAGCAGTTCTTC
NA	13	medium-sized	TRBJ1-2	TRBV12-3/TRBV12-4	CASSNRVNYGYTF	TGTGCCAGCAGTAACAGGGTTAACTATGGCTACACCTTC
NA	14	NA	TRBJ2-6	TRBV12-3/TRBV12-4	CASRTDSGANVLTF	TGTGCCAGCAGGACAGATTCTGGGGCCAACGTCCTGACTTTC
NA	15	many	TRBJ1-1	TRBV12-3/TRBV12-4	CASSLRASPRTEAFF	TGTGCCAGCAGTTTGAGGGCCTCCCCGAGAACTGAAGCTTTCTTT
NA	15	once	TRBJ2-2	TRBV28	CASSYWQGESGELFF	TGTGCCAGCAGTTACTGGCAGGGCGAGTCCGGGGAGCTGTTTTTT
NA	13	many	TRBJ1-6	TRBV7-2	CASRLLYNSPLHF	TGTGCCAGCAGGCTCCTCTATAATTCACCCCTCCACTTT
NA	12	NA	TRBJ1-5	TRBV12-3/TRBV12-4	CASSPGDQPQHF	TGTGCCAGCAGCCCGGGTGATCAGCCCCAGCATTTT
NA	14	NA	TRBJ2-7	TRBV27	CASSLIRWLYEQYF	TGTGCCAGCAGTTTGATCCGATGGCTCTACGAGCAGTACTTC
NA	13	NA	TRBJ1-2	TRBV12-3/TRBV12-4	CATSLVPIYGYTF	TGTGCCACCAGTTTAGTTCCGATCTATGGCTACACCTTC
TRBD1	12	many	TRBJ1-2	TRBV12-3/TRBV12-4	CASSSTGFGYTF	TGTGCCAGCAGCTCGACAGGGTTTGGCTACACCTTC
NA	16	NA	TRBJ2-1	TRBV7-2	CASSHTSGGAYNEQFF	TGTGCCAGCAGCCACACCAGCGGAGGGGCCTACAATGAGCAGTTCTTC
NA	13	NA	TRBJ1-4	TRBV15	CATSRGVREKLFF	TGTGCCACCAGCAGAGGAGTGCGTGAAAAACTGTTTTTT
NA	17	NA	TRBJ2-6	TRBV6-2/TRBV6-3	CTISEREWVSGANVLTF	TGTACCATCAGTGAACGAGAGTGGGTATCTGGGGCCAACGTCCTGACTTTC
NA	12	NA	TRBJ2-3	TRBV7-9	CASSHNGLTQYF	TGTGCCAGCAGCCACAACGGACTGACGCAGTATTTT
TRBD2	16	many	TRBJ2-3	TRBV5-5	CASSLGLAGFKDTQYF	TGTGCCAGCAGCTTGGGACTAGCGGGATTTAAAGATACGCAGTATTTT
NA	13	NA	TRBJ1-1	TRBV30	CAWSVKGNTESFF	TGTGCCTGGAGTGTAAAAGGGAACACTGAATCTTTCTTT
NA	16	NA	TRBJ2-7	TRBV4-1	CASSQGGWQGSDEQYF	TGCGCCAGCAGCCAAGGGGGGTGGCAGGGTAGCGACGAGCAGTACTTC
TRBD2	16	NA	TRBJ2-3	TRBV7-8	CAISQSGAQPTDTQYF	TGTGCCATCAGCCAAAGCGGGGCCCAGCCCACAGATACGCAGTATTTT
NA	14	NA	TRBJ2-5	TRBV7-3	CASIPGGGWQTPYF	TGTGCCAGCATCCCCGGTGGCGGGTGGCAGACCCCGTACTTC
NA	14	many	TRBJ2-1	TRBV20-1	CSATEGRSYNEQFF	TGCAGTGCTACGGAGGGCCGCTCCTACAATGAGCAGTTCTTC
NA	14	NA	TRBJ2-7	TRBV20-1	CSAREVSGAVEQYF	TGCAGTGCTAGAGAAGTATCGGGAGCCGTGGAGCAGTACTTC
TRBD2	17	many	TRBJ2-5	TRBV5-1	CASSLELGRGGQETQYF	TGCGCCAGCAGCTTGGAGTTGGGGCGCGGGGGCCAAGAGACCCAGTACTTC
NA	14	NA	TRBJ2-1	TRBV7-8	CASSLTRNDNEQFF	TGTGCCAGCAGCTTAACGCGGAATGACAATGAGCAGTTCTTC
TRBD2	16	many	TRBJ2-2	TRBV7-9	CASLTTSGRMTGELFF	TGTGCCAGCCTTACCACTAGCGGGAGAATGACCGGGGAGCTGTTTTTT
TRBD2	14	NA	TRBJ2-7	TRBV14	CASLTSGVPYEQYF	TGTGCCAGCTTGACTAGCGGGGTACCCTACGAGCAGTACTTC
TRBD2	15	NA	TRBJ2-7	TRBV5-1	CASSDPGGSSYEQYF	TGCGCCAGCAGCGACCCGGGAGGGAGCTCCTACGAGCAGTACTTC
NA	16	NA	TRBJ2-7	TRBV6-1	CASAYIAQGFRYEQYF	TGTGCCAGCGCATACATCGCGCAGGGGTTTAGGTACGAGCAGTACTTC
NA	13	NA	TRBJ1-5	TRBV6-5	CASSYWGLGPQHF	TGTGCTAGCAGTTACTGGGGGCTGGGGCCCCAGCATTTT
NA	14	NA	TRBJ2-1	TRBV20-1	CSASGRGQGDEQFF	TGCAGTGCTAGTGGGCGGGGCCAGGGGGATGAGCAGTTCTTC
NA	15	NA	TRBJ1-2	TRBV6-1	CASSVPGTKTYGYTF	TGTGCCAGCAGTGTCCCCGGGACAAAAACCTATGGCTACACCTTC
NA	16	many	TRBJ2-3	TRBV12-3/TRBV12-4	CASSKGGGVGADTQYF	TGTGCCAGCAGTAAGGGAGGGGGAGTAGGGGCAGATACGCAGTATTTT
NA	16	NA	TRBJ2-1	TRBV27	CASSLFPGSSEGEQFF	TGTGCCAGCAGCCTCTTCCCCGGCTCCTCGGAGGGAGAGCAGTTCTTC
TRBD2	15	many	TRBJ2-7	TRBV9	CASSPRSGGTYEQYF	TGTGCCAGCAGCCCGCGTAGCGGGGGGACCTACGAGCAGTACTTC
TRBD2	14	many	TRBJ2-1	TRBV5-1	CASSTSVTYNEQFF	TGCGCCAGCTCTACTAGCGTGACCTACAATGAGCAGTTCTTC
NA	16	medium-sized	TRBJ2-7	TRBV25-1	CASSELESSLTYEQYF	TGTGCCAGCAGTGAATTGGAATCGAGCCTTACCTACGAGCAGTACTTC
NA	14	many	TRBJ2-7	TRBV5-1	CASSFSGAAYEQYF	TGCGCCAGCAGCTTCTCGGGAGCCGCCTACGAGCAGTACTTC